A selection of T cell receptor beta chains follows, all from one sample in a study of blood T cell repertoires in COVID-19. Method: immunoSEQ multiplex PCR; TCRdb's copy keeps in-frame clones and lacks some. Among tens of thousands of clones listed, around 83% were seen once. The sequencing sample was made of peripheral blood. These receptors were taken from a man between 65 and 85 years old with acute or convalescent COVID-19. The CDR3 runs from the conserved cysteine through the conserved F or W. Fields, in order: clone size, J gene, D gene, V gene, CDR3 protein, CDR3 DNA. A D gene is named only where the DNA matches it firmly. Not all rows give a size; the values are once, few, many and, for expanded clones, a class.

NA TRBJ2-1 NA TRBV7-9 CASSLAAGYNEQFF TGTGCCAGCAGCTTAGCGGCTGGTTACAATGAGCAGTTCTTC
NA TRBJ2-1 TRBD2 TRBV24-1 CATSDSGLAGGTSYNEQFF TGTGCCACCAGTGACTCCGGACTAGCGGGAGGGACGTCCTACAATGAGCAGTTCTTC
NA TRBJ1-3 NA TRBV18 CASSPNYQGIRDTIYF TGTGCCAGCTCACCTAATTATCAGGGTATTCGAGACACCATATATTTT
NA TRBJ2-7 NA TRBV7-8 CASSPAYEQYF TGTGCCAGCAGCCCCGCCTACGAGCAGTACTTC
NA TRBJ2-5 NA TRBV14 CASSQVRETQYF TGTGCCAGCAGCCAAGTTAGAGAGACCCAGTACTTC
NA TRBJ2-1 TRBD2 TRBV7-7 CASSPGGSSYNEQFF TGTGCCAGCAGCCCGGGCGGGAGCTCCTACAATGAGCAGTTCTTC
NA TRBJ2-7 TRBD2 TRBV5-4 CASSRGVPSGNNEQYF TGTGCCAGCAGTCGGGGGGTGCCTAGCGGGAACAACGAGCAGTACTTC
NA TRBJ2-2 TRBD1 TRBV3-1/TRBV3-2 CASSQQGARTGELFF TGTGCCAGCAGCCAACAGGGGGCAAGGACCGGGGAGCTGTTTTTT
NA TRBJ1-1 NA TRBV9 CASSVGGESNTEAFF TGTGCCAGCAGCGTAGGGGGGGAATCGAACACTGAAGCTTTCTTT
NA TRBJ1-1 NA TRBV29-1 CSVVIRNTEAFF TGCAGCGTTGTAATCAGGAACACTGAAGCTTTCTTT
NA TRBJ2-7 NA TRBV6-6 CASSSGQTLISYEQYF TGTGCCAGCAGTAGCGGACAGACGTTAATCTCCTACGAGCAGTACTTC
NA TRBJ2-1 TRBD1 TRBV7-9 CASSPGTGQSTVQFF TGTGCCAGCAGCCCGGGGACAGGTCAAAGTACGGTACAGTTCTTC
NA TRBJ2-7 NA TRBV24-1 CATTKAAGGEQYF TGTGCCACCACCAAAGCCGCCGGAGGTGAGCAGTACTTC
NA TRBJ1-1 NA TRBV28 CASSPTGQTNTEAFF TGTGCCAGCAGTCCCACGGGACAAACGAACACTGAAGCTTTCTTT
NA TRBJ1-2 NA TRBV7-9 CASSLVIGYTF TGTGCCAGCAGCTTAGTAATTGGCTACACCTTC
NA TRBJ1-5 NA TRBV30 CAWSGLAGGSNQPQHF TGTGCCTGGAGTGGGCTTGCGGGTGGAAGCAATCAGCCCCAGCATTTT
once TRBJ2-5 TRBD1 TRBV5-3 CARSFRTGGAGKETQYF TGTGCCAGAAGCTTCAGGACAGGGGGCGCCGGGAAAGAGACCCAGTACTTC
NA TRBJ1-2 TRBD1 TRBV9 CASSGQGFYGYTF TGTGCCAGCAGCGGACAGGGTTTCTATGGCTACACCTTC
NA TRBJ2-6 TRBD2 TRBV18 CASSGLAGASGANVLTF TGTGCCAGCTCCGGTTTAGCGGGGGCCTCTGGGGCCAACGTCCTGACTTTC
NA TRBJ2-7 TRBD2 TRBV7-2 CASSLGGTSGAEQYF TGTGCCAGCAGCTTAGGGGGGACTAGCGGGGCCGAGCAGTACTTC
NA TRBJ2-7 TRBD1 TRBV4-1 CASSQPGQGIYEQYF TGCGCCAGCAGCCAACCGGGACAGGGTATTTACGAGCAGTACTTC
once TRBJ1-5 TRBD1 TRBV6-5 CASSFLQGPNQPQHF TGTGCCAGCAGTTTCCTACAGGGGCCCAATCAGCCCCAGCATTTT
NA TRBJ1-2 NA TRBV9 CASSVGHGERSYTF TGTGCCAGCAGCGTAGGACACGGGGAACGGAGCTACACCTTC
NA TRBJ1-1 NA TRBV5-1 CASSLTGGNTEAFF TGCGCCAGCAGCTTGACGGGTGGGAACACTGAAGCTTTCTTT
once TRBJ2-1 NA TRBV5-8 CASSSYNEQFF TGTGCCAGCAGCTCTTACAATGAGCAGTTCTTC
NA TRBJ2-5 TRBD2 TRBV19 CASSPLTGLAGGPEETQYF TGTGCCAGTAGTCCTTTAACGGGACTAGCGGGAGGGCCGGAGGAGACCCAGTACTTC
once TRBJ1-4 NA TRBV5-4 CASSLRGRGEEKLFF TGTGCCAGCAGCTTGCGAGGGCGAGGAGAGGAAAAACTGTTTTTT
once TRBJ1-5 NA TRBV9 CASSVGQQSNQPQHF TGTGCCAGCAGCGTCGGACAGCAGAGCAATCAGCCCCAGCATTTT
NA TRBJ1-1 NA TRBV5-1 CASSWTARTNTEAFF TGCGCCAGCAGCTGGACAGCGAGAACAAACACTGAAGCTTTCTTT